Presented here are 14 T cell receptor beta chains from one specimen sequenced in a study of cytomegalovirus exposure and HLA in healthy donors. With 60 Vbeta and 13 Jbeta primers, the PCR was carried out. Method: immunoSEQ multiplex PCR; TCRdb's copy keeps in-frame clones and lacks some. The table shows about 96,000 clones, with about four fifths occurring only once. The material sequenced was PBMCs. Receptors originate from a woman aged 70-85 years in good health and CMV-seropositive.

In DNA, the CDR3 is TGTGCCATCAGTGAGGGACTAGCGGGGGGGTATCGCACAGATACGCAGTATTTT. It yields the protein CAISEGLAGGYRTDTQYF. The chain couples TRBV10-3 to TRBJ2-3; 15 nucleotides align to TRBD2. The CDR3 has 18 amino acids. The trim removed 2 bases at V and 1 base at J, leaving 4 bases unmatched. Germline-derived CDR1 and CDR2 are ENHRY and SYGVKD.

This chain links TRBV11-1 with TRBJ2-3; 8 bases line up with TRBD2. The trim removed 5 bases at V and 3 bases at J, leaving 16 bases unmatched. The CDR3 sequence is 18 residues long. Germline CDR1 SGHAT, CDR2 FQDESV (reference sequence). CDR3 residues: CASSQAAGGRRGTDTQYF. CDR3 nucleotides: TGTGCCAGCAGCCAAGCCGCCGGCGGGAGGCGGGGGACAGATACGCAGTATTTT. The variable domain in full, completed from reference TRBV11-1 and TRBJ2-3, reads EAEVAQSPRYKITEKSQAVAFWCDPISGHATLYWYRQILGQGPELLVQFQDESVVDDSQLPKDRFSAERLKGVDSTLKIQPAELGDSAMYLCASSQAAGGRRGTDTQYFGPGTRLTVL.

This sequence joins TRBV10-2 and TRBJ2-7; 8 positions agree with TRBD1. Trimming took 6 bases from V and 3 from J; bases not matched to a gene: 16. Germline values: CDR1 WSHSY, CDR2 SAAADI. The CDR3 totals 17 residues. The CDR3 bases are TGCGCCAGCAGGCCCGGACAGGGTTGGACCCCTAACTACGAGCAGTACTTC. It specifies CASRPGQGWTPNYEQYF.

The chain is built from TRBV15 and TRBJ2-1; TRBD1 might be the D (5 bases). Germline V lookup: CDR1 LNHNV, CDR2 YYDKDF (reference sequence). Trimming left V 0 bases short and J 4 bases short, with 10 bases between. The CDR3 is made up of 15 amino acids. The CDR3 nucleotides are TGTGCCACCAGCAGAGAACCCGCAGGGTACAATGAGCAGTTCTTC. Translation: CATSREPAGYNEQFF.

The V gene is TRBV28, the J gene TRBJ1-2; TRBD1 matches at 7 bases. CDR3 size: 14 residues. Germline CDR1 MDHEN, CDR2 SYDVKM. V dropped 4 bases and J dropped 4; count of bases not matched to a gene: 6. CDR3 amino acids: CASSSPDRSYGYTF. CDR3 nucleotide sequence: TGTGCCAGCAGTTCCCCGGACAGGAGCTATGGCTACACCTTC.

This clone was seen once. CDR3 region: CASSPGTGNEKLFF. CDR3 nucleotide sequence: TGTGCCAGCAGCCCGGGGACAGGGAATGAAAAACTGTTTTTT. This sequence joins TRBV7-2 and TRBJ1-4; 9 nucleotides align to TRBD1. Germline values: CDR1 SGHTA, CDR2 FQGNSA. CDR3 length: 14 amino acids. The V gene end was trimmed by 5 bases and the J gene end by 5 bases; junction bases not matched to a gene: 3. Supplemented by reference TRBV7-2 and TRBJ1-4, the full variable domain reads GAGVSQSPSNKVTEKGKDVELRCDPISGHTALYWYRQSLGQGLEFLIYFQGNSAPDKSGLPSDRFSAERTGGSVSTLTIQRTQQEDSAVYLCASSPGTGNEKLFFGSGTQLSVL.

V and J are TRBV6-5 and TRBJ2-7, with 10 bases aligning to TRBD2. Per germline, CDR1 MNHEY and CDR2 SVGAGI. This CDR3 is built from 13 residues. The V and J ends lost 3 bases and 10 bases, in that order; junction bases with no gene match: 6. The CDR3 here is CASSYRLAGVQYF. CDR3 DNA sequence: TGTGCCAGCAGTTATCGCCTAGCGGGAGTTCAGTACTTC.

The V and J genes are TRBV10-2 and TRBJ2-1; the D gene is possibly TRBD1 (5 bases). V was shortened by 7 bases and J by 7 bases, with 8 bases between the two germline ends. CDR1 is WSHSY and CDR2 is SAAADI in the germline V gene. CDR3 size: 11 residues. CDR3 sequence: CASTQGNEQFF. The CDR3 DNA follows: TGCGCCAGCACCCAGGGTAATGAGCAGTTCTTC.

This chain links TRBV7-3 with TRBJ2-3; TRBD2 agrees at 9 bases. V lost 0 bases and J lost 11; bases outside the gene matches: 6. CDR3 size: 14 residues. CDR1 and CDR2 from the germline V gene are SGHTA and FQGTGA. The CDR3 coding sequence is TGTGCCAGCAGCTTAACGAGTGCTAGCGGGAAGCAGTATTTT. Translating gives CASSLTSASGKQYF.

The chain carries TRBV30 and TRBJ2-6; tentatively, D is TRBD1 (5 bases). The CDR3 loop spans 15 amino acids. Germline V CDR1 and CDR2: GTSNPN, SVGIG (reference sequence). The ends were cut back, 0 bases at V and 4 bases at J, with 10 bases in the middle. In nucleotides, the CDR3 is TGTGCCTGGAGTGTACCAGGGCCCGGGGCCAACGTCCTGACTTTC. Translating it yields CAWSVPGPGANVLTF.

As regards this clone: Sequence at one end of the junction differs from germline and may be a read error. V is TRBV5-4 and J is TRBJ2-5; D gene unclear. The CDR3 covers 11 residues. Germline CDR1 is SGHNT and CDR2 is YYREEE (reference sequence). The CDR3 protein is CASSLGASKDF. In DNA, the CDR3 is TGTGCCAGCAGCTTGGGGGCCTCGAAGGACTTC.

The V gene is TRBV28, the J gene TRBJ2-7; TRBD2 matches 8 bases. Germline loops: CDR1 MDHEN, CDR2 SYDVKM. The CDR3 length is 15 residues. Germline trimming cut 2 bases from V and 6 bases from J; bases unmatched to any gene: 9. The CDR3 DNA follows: TGTGCCAGCAGTTTACTTGGGGCGGGGGGTGGCGAGCAGTACTTC. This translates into CASSLLGAGGGEQYF. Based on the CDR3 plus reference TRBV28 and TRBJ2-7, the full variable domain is DVKVTQSSRYLVKRTGEKVFLECVQDMDHENMFWYRQDPGLGLRLIYFSYDVKMKEKGDIPEGYSVSREKKERFSLILESASTNQTSMYLCASSLLGAGGGEQYFGPGTRLTVT.

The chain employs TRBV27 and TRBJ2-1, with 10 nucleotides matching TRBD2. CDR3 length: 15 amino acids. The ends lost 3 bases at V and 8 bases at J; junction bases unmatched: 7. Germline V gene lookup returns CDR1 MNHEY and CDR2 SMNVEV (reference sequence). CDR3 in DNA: TGTGCCAGCAGTTTTTCACTAGCGGGGACATATGAGCAGTTCTTC. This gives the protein CASSFSLAGTYEQFF.

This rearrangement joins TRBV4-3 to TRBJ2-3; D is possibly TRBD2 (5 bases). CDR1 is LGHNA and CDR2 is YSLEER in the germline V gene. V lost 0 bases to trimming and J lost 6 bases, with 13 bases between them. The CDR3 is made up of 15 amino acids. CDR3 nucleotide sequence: TGCGCCAGCAGCCAAGAAAAGCGGCCCTCGGATACGCAGTATTTT. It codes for CASSQEKRPSDTQYF.